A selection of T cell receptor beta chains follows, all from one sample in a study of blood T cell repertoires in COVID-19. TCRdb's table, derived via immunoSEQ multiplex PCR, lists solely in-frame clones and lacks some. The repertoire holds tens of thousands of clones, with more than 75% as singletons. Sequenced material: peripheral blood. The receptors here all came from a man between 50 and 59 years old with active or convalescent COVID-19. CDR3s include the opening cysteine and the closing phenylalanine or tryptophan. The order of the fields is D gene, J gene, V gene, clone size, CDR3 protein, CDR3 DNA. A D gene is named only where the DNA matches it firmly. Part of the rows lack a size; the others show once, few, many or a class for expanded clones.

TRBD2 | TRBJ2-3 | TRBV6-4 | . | CASKRTSGGYYTDTQYF | TGTGCCAGCAAAAGGACTAGCGGGGGCTACTACACAGATACGCAGTATTTT
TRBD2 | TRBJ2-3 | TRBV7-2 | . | CASSLKAGEDTQYF | TGTGCCAGCAGCTTAAAAGCGGGGGAAGATACGCAGTATTTT
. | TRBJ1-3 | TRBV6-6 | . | CASSTEAGNTIYF | TGTGCCAGCAGTACAGAAGCTGGAAACACCATATATTTT
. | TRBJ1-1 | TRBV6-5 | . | CASRRTENTEAFF | TGTGCCAGCAGGCGCACAGAGAACACTGAAGCTTTCTTT
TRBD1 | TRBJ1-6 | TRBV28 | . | CASRQGGDSPLHF | TGTGCCAGCAGACAGGGGGGTGATTCACCCCTCCACTTT
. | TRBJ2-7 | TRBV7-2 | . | CASSFLDEQYF | TGTGCCAGCAGCTTCCTAGACGAGCAGTACTTC
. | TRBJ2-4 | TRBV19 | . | CASRSTGGLNIQYF | TGTGCCAGTAGGTCGACAGGCGGATTAAACATTCAGTACTTC
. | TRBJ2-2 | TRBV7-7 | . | CASSLGHGANTGELFF | TGTGCCAGCAGCTTAGGACACGGCGCGAACACCGGGGAGCTGTTTTTT
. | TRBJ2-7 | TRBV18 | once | CASSPPAGNYEQYF | TGTGCCAGCTCACCACCAGCAGGGAACTACGAGCAGTACTTC
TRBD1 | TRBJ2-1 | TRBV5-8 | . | CASSTPGDSSSYNEQFF | TGTGCCAGCAGCACACCAGGGGACAGTAGCTCCTACAATGAGCAGTTCTTC
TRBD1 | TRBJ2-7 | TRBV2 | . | CASRTIQGNIYEQYF | TGTGCCAGCAGAACCATACAGGGGAATATATACGAGCAGTACTTC
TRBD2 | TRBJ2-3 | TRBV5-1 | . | CASSPGTTTDTQYF | TGCGCCAGCAGCCCCGGGACTACCACAGATACGCAGTATTTT
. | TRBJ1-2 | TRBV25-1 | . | CASSELADGGSGYTF | TGTGCCAGCAGTGAGCTCGCCGATGGGGGCAGTGGCTACACCTTC
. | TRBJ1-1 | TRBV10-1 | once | CASSEARGREAFF | TGCGCCAGCAGTGAGGCGCGAGGGCGTGAAGCTTTCTTT
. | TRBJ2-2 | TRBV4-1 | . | CASSDRGNTGELFF | TGCGCCAGCTCGGATAGGGGGAACACCGGGGAGCTGTTTTTT
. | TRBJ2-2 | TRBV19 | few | CASSRDMNTGELFF | TGTGCCAGTAGTAGGGACATGAACACCGGGGAGCTGTTTTTT
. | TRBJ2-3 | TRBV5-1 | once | CASKTGELTDTQYF | TGCGCCAGCAAGACCGGGGAGCTCACAGATACGCAGTATTTT
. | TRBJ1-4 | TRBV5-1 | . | CASSPGSTNEKLFF | TGCGCCAGCAGCCCAGGGTCAACTAATGAAAAACTGTTTTTT
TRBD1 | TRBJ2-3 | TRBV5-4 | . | CASSAPGQGASTDTQYF | TGTGCCAGCAGCGCGCCGGGACAGGGGGCGAGCACAGATACGCAGTATTTT
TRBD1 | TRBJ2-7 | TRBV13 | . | CASSQGTVNYEQYF | TGTGCCAGCAGCCAGGGGACAGTTAACTACGAGCAGTACTTC
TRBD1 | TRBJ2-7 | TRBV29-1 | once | CSVTVPGTGAREQYF | TGCAGCGTTACCGTTCCCGGGACAGGGGCTCGGGAGCAGTACTTC
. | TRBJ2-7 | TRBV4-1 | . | CASSPTTYSRDEQYF | TGCGCCAGCAGCCCCACGACTTATAGCCGGGACGAGCAGTACTTC
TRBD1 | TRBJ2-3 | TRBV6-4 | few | CASSEGQGADTQYF | TGTGCCAGCAGTGAGGGACAGGGGGCAGATACGCAGTATTTT
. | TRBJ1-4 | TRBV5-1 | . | CASSLDITGSEKLFF | TGCGCCAGCAGCTTGGATATAACAGGGTCTGAAAAACTGTTTTTT
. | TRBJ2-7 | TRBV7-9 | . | CASSSTGQTYEQYF | TGTGCCAGCAGCTCTACGGGACAAACCTACGAGCAGTACTTC
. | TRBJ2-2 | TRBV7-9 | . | CASNTSGELFF | TGTGCCAGCAATACTAGCGGGGAGCTGTTTTTT